These 22 T cell receptor beta chains originate from one sample sequenced in a study of identical twins (dated by TCRdb to the mid-2010s). Library prep was done by 5' RACE. Sequencing relied on an Illumina HiSeq 2000. The public reads were reanalyzed by TCRdb: fastp trimming at Q25, MiXCR alignment, in-frame beta chains only. Entries are consolidated by CDR3 protein sequence, retaining the most common genes and DNA. The sample includes 400,000 to 550,000 distinct CDR3 sequences, with roughly 24% observed a single time. The top ten hold approximately 2.9% of the sample. The sample also formed part of further work on T cells expressing NK-cell markers.

Sequencing used CD4+ T cells sorted from blood. These receptors all come from a woman aged 18-29 years in good health.

This clonotype was seen many times. This chain joins TRBV11-3 and TRBJ2-7; D is unclear. The CDR3 consists of 11 residues. Trimming stripped 6 bases from V and 2 bases from J, with 5 bases between. CDR1 SGHNT and CDR2 YENEEA come from the germline V gene. The CDR3 region has the DNA TGTGCCAGCAGTTCCCCCTACGAGCAGTACTTC. As protein: CASSSPYEQYF.

The gene calls are TRBV5-1 and TRBJ1-2; TRBD1 matches at 10 bases. V shed 4 bases and J 7 bases; nucleotides not matched to a gene: 10. The CDR3 loop spans 15 amino acids. The germline gives CDR1 SGHRS, CDR2 YFSETQ. DNA for the CDR3: TGCGCCAGCAGCGGGAAGACAGGGGGCTTTGTTGGCTACACCTTC. Protein product: CASSGKTGGFVGYTF.

The chain couples TRBV12-3 or TRBV12-4 to TRBJ1-2; TRBD1 agrees at 7 bases. Trimming at V came to 3 bases and at J to 4 bases, leaving 5 bases not matched to a gene. The CDR3 runs to 14 residues. The DNA of the CDR3 is TGTGCCAGCAGTTTGACAGGGATGTTCTATGGCTACACCTTC. The encoded protein is CASSLTGMFYGYTF.

This clonotype was recorded a few times. V usage is TRBV5-1 and J usage is TRBJ1-6; D is uncertain. The CDR3 covers 16 residues. Germline V gene sequence: CDR1 SGHRS, CDR2 YFSETQ. V lost 1 base, J lost 6 bases, and 14 bases lay in between. CDR3: CASSLNALTTNSPLHF. The CDR3, as DNA: TGCGCCAGCAGCTTGAACGCATTGACCACTAATTCACCCCTCCACTTT. Looking up the rest from reference TRBV5-1 and TRBJ1-6 gives the full variable domain: KAGVTQTPRYLIKTRGQQVTLSCSPISGHRSVSWYQQTPGQGLQFLFEYFSETQRNKGNFPGRFSGRQFSNSRSEMNVSTLELGDSALYLCASSLNALTTNSPLHFGNGTRLTVT.

This chain connects TRBV5-6 to TRBJ2-5, with 10 bases fitting TRBD2. After removal of 2 bases from V and 5 bases from J, the junction contained 6 bases not matched to a gene. The CDR3 contains 15 residues. Germline V gene lookup returns CDR1 SGHDT and CDR2 YYEEEE. In nucleotides, the CDR3 is TGTGCCAGCAGCTTCCGTCTAGCGGGAGCCGAGACCCAGTACTTC. Translated: CASSFRLAGAETQYF.

The chain has TRBV3-1 and TRBJ2-5, with 7 positions matching TRBD1. J lost 3 bases, V lost 10 bases, and 8 bases had no gene match. CDR1 and CDR2 from the germline V gene are LGHDT and YNNKEL (reference sequence). The CDR3 sequence is 13 residues long. CDR3 protein: CATQTGWEETQYF. The CDR3, as DNA: TGTGCCACCCAGACAGGGTGGGAAGAGACCCAGTACTTC.

The genes are TRBV29-1 and TRBJ1-4; D is uncertain. CDR1 is SQVTM, CDR2 ANQGSEA, per germline. V was cut by 5 bases and J by 8 bases, with 15 bases left in between. This CDR3 contains 13 residues. The CDR3 region has the DNA TGCAGCGTTCAGAAGTTAAGGAGAGAAAAACTGTTTTTT. Its protein is CSVQKLRREKLFF. The full variable domain, its missing parts supplied by reference TRBV29-1 and TRBJ1-4, is SAVISQKPSRDICQRGTSLTIQCQVDSQVTMMFWYRQQPGQSLTLIATANQGSEATYESGFVIDKFPISRPNLTFSTLTVSNMSPEDSSIYLCSVQKLRREKLFFGSGTQLSVL.

The rearrangement uses TRBV5-1 and TRBJ2-5; 7 positions agree with TRBD1. The germline V gene encodes CDR1 SGHRS and CDR2 YFSETQ. With 0 bases clipped from V and 6 bases from J, the junction kept 5 bases outside the gene matches. The CDR3 sequence is 14 residues long. DNA of the CDR3: TGCGCCAGCAGCTTGGACAGGGGATTTAAGACCCAGTACTTC. Translated, it gives CASSLDRGFKTQYF.

The genes are TRBV2 and TRBJ1-2; D not resolved. The CDR3 runs to 12 residues. V was pared by 5 bases and J by 8 bases, with 12 bases between. CDR1 is SNHLY and CDR2 is FYNNEI in the germline V gene. DNA for the CDR3: TGTGCCAGCAGTTCTCACAGCAGCGGCTACACCTTC. Translating it yields CASSSHSSGYTF.

The rearrangement links TRBV20-1 to TRBJ2-1; 9 nucleotides line up with TRBD2. CDR3 length: 14 amino acids. V lost 5 bases, J lost 10 bases, and 12 bases stayed unmatched. Germline loops: CDR1 DFQATT, CDR2 SNEGSKA (reference sequence). CDR3 loop: CSALPGTSYDEQFF. CDR3 coding DNA: TGCAGTGCTCTTCCCGGGACTAGCTATGACGAGCAGTTCTTC.

The chain recombines TRBV5-6 with TRBJ2-3, with D possibly matching TRBD2 (6 bases). Germline V gives CDR1 SGHDT, CDR2 YYEEEE. The V and J ends lost 2 bases and 10 bases respectively, with 11 bases between them. The CDR3 length is 12 residues. DNA for the CDR3: TGTGCCAGCAGCTTTACTAGCACCTCGCAGTATTTT. Translated, it gives CASSFTSTSQYF. Full variable domain (remainder filled in from reference TRBV5-6 and TRBJ2-3): DAGVTQSPTHLIKTRGQQVTLRCSPKSGHDTVSWYQQALGQGPQFIFQYYEEEERQRGNFPDRFSGHQFPNYSSELNVNALLLGDSALYLCASSFTSTSQYFGPGTRLTVL.

The V gene is TRBV20-1, the J gene TRBJ2-3; 10 nucleotides align to TRBD2. CDR1 DFQATT and CDR2 SNEGSKA come from the germline V gene (reference sequence). The V segment lost 4 bases and the J segment 5 bases; nucleotides outside the gene matches: 9. The CDR3 sequence is 15 residues long. CDR3: CSAKDFQRGGDTQYF. CDR3 coding DNA: TGCAGTGCTAAGGACTTCCAGCGGGGGGGAGATACGCAGTATTTT.

This clonotype has only one observation. The genes are TRBV6-2 or TRBV6-3 and TRBJ2-3, with 7 bases aligning to TRBD2. The CDR3 runs 14 residues. From germline, CDR1 is MNHEY and CDR2 SVGEGT. V dropped 7 bases and J dropped 6; count of bases not matched to a gene: 10. The DNA of the CDR3 is TGTGCCAGCACCCCCGGACTAGGAGGCGATACGCAGTATTTT. It encodes CASTPGLGGDTQYF.

This clonotype was counted once. Here the CDR3 reads CASGLATNSPLHF. CDR3 nucleotides: TGTGCTAGTGGTTTGGCTACCAATTCACCCCTCCACTTT. The J gene is TRBJ1-6, the V gene TRBV12-5; no definite D call. The CDR3 covers 13 residues. The ends were cut back, 1 base at V and 7 bases at J, with 5 bases in the middle. Germline V gene sequence: CDR1 LGHNT, CDR2 FRNRAP.

V is TRBV10-3 and J is TRBJ2-7; D might be TRBD1 or TRBD2, each matching 5 bases. Looked up from germline, CDR1 is ENHRY and CDR2 is SYGVKD. This CDR3 spans 13 amino acids. V lost 5 bases and J 6 bases, leaving 14 bases between the germline ends. The CDR3 DNA reads as TGTGCCATCAGTCGGGACCGCGCCCTCGAGCAGTACTTC. Protein product: CAISRDRALEQYF.

This rearrangement joins TRBV5-1 to TRBJ2-5, with D unclear. The V gene's germline CDR1 is SGHRS and CDR2 YFSETQ. V dropped 4 bases and J dropped 3 bases, with 4 bases sitting between them. The CDR3 covers 11 residues. CDR3 sequence reads: CASSGKETQYF. DNA for the CDR3: TGCGCCAGCAGCGGAAAAGAGACCCAGTACTTC.

The V gene is TRBV24-1, the J gene TRBJ2-3; D remains ambiguous. Trimming cost V 5 bases and J 6 bases, with 8 bases left between them. There are 12 residues in the CDR3. Germline-derived CDR1 and CDR2 are KGHDR and SFDVKD. This chain's CDR3 is CATSGTSDTQYF. The CDR3 DNA sequence: TGTGCCACCAGTGGAACCTCGGATACGCAGTATTTT.

The rearrangement links TRBV27 to TRBJ2-7, with a possible D match to TRBD1 (6 bases). The germline gives CDR1 MNHEY, CDR2 SMNVEV (reference sequence). V lost 10 bases, J lost 0 bases, and 16 bases lay in between. CDR3 length: 14 amino acids. In DNA, the CDR3 is TGTGCCACCGGCGCCACAGGGTTCTCCTACGAGCAGTACTTC. Translation gives CATGATGFSYEQYF.

This clonotype was picked up many times. The chain employs TRBV20-1 and TRBJ2-1; D not certain. The CDR3 totals 13 residues. V lost 8 bases, J lost 6 bases, and 17 bases lay in between. Germline V gives CDR1 DFQATT, CDR2 SNEGSKA (reference sequence). Here the CDR3 reads CSLAITATNEQFF. CDR3 bases: TGCAGTCTGGCGATAACAGCAACCAATGAGCAGTTCTTC.

The chain couples TRBV6-1 to TRBJ2-2, with D possibly TRBD1 on 6 matching bases. The CDR3 has 16 residues. Germline lookup yields CDR1 MNHNS and CDR2 SASEGT. Trimming stripped 6 bases from V and 2 bases from J, with 16 bases between. CDR3 region: CASSLRGNDNTGELFF. Written as DNA, the CDR3 is TGTGCCAGCAGCCTTAGGGGGAACGACAACACCGGGGAGCTGTTTTTT.

This clonotype was recorded a few times. V and J are TRBV13 and TRBJ1-1; D is perhaps TRBD1 (6 bases). The CDR3 has 16 amino acids. Deletions cut 2 bases from V and 4 bases from J, with 17 bases between. Germline assignment: CDR1 PRHDT and CDR2 FYEKMQ (reference sequence). The CDR3 sequence: CASSLCYQGMCTEAFF. The CDR3 bases are TGTGCCAGCAGCTTATGTTATCAGGGGATGTGCACTGAAGCTTTCTTT.

This clonotype was detected only a few times. V is TRBV2 and J is TRBJ2-3, with D hard to call. Germline CDR1 SNHLY, CDR2 FYNNEI. This CDR3 is built from 11 residues. V lost 7 bases to trimming and J lost 7 bases, with 9 bases between them. CDR3 sequence reads: CASKGWNTQYF. CDR3 DNA: TGTGCCAGCAAGGGTTGGAATACGCAGTATTTT. Using reference TRBV2 and TRBJ2-3 for the parts outside the CDR3, the full variable domain is EPEVTQTPSHQVTQMGQEVILRCVPISNHLYFYWYRQILGQKVEFLVSFYNNEISEKSEIFDDQFSVERPDGSNFTLKIRSTKLEDSAMYFCASKGWNTQYFGPGTRLTVL.